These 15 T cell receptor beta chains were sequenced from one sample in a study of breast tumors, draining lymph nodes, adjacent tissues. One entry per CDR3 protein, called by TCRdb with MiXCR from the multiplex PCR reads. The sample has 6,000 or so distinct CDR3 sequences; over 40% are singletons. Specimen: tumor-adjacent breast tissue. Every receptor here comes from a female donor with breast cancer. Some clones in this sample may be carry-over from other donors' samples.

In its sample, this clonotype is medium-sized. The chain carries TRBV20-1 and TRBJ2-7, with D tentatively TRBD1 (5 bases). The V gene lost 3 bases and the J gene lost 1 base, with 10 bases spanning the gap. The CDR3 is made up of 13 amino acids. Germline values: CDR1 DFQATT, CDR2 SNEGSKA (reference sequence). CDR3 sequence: CSARAGKSYEQYF. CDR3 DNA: TGCAGTGCTAGGGCAGGGAAGTCCTACGAGCAGTACTTC.

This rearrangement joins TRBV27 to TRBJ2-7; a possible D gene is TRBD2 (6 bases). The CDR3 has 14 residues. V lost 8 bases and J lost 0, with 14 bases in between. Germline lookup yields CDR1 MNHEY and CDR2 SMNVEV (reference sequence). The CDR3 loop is CASGPRAGSYEQYF. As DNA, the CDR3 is TGTGCCAGCGGTCCGCGAGCGGGCTCCTACGAGCAGTACTTC.

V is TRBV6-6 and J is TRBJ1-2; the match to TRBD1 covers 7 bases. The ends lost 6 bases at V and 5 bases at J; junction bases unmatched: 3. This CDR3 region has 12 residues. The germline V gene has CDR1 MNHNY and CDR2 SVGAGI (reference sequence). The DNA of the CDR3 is TGTGCCAGCAGAGGGACAGAGTATGGCTACACCTTC. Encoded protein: CASRGTEYGYTF.

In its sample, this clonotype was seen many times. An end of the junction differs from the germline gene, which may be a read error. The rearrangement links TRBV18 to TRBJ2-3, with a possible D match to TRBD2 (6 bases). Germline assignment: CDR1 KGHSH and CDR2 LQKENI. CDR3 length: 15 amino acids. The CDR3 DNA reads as TGTGCCAGCGCACCTCGCGCGGGATACACAGATACGCAGTATTTT. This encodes CASAPRAGYTDTQYF.

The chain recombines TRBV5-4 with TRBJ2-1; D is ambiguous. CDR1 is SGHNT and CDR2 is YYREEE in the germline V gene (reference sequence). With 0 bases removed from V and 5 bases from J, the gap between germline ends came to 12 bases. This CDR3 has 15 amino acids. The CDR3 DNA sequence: TGTGCCAGCAGCTTGGCCCTGGTACAACACAATGAGCAGTTCTTC. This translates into CASSLALVQHNEQFF.

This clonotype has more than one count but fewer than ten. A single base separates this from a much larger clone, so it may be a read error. CDR3 in amino acids: CASSPDPGTVYGYTF. The CDR3 nucleotides read TGCGCCAGCAGCCCTGATCCCGGGACAGTCTATGGCTACACCTTC. This chain connects TRBV5-1 to TRBJ1-2; TRBD1 aligns across 7 bases. J lost 4 bases, V lost 4 bases, and 10 bases had no gene match. The CDR3 is made up of 15 amino acids. CDR1 is SGHRS and CDR2 is YFSETQ in the germline V gene.

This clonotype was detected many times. The DNA of the CDR3 is TGTGCCAGCAGCCTGGGGCTGGGTAGCGGAGAGACCCAGTACTTC. Encoded protein: CASSLGLGSGETQYF. The chain carries TRBV7-9 and TRBJ2-5, with D perhaps TRBD2 (6 bases). V lost 5 bases, J lost 4 bases, and 17 bases lay in between. This CDR3 is built from 15 residues. The germline V gene has CDR1 SEHNR and CDR2 FQNEAQ (reference sequence).

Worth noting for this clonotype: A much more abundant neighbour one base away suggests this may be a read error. The CDR3 region has the DNA TGTGCCAGCAGCTTAGCCCCGATGAGGGCGGTGGGCTCTGGGGCCAACGTCCTGACTTTC. This codes for CASSLAPMRAVGSGANVLTF. The V call is TRBV7-8, the J call TRBJ2-6, with D perhaps matching TRBD2 (5 bases). This CDR3 comprises 20 residues. The germline V gene has CDR1 SGHVS and CDR2 FQNEAQ. The V end lost 0 bases, the J end lost 0 bases, and 18 bases lay between the germline ends.

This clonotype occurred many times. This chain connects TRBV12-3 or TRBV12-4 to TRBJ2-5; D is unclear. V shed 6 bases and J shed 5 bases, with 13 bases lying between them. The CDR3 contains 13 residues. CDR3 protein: CASSPGTPETQYF. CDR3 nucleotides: TGTGCCAGCAGCCCCGGAACCCCGGAGACCCAGTACTTC.

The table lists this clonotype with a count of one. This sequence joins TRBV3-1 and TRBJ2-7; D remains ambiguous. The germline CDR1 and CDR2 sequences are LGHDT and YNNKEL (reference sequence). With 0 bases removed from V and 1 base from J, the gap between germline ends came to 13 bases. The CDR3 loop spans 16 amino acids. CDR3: CASSQDLLGLSYEQYF. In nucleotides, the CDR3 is TGTGCCAGCAGCCAAGATCTTCTCGGCTTATCCTACGAGCAGTACTTC.

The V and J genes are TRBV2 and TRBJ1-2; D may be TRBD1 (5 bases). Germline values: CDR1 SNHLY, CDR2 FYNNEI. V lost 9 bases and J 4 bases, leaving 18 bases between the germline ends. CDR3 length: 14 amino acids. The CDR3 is CASPERQSFYGYTF. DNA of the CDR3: TGTGCCAGTCCAGAAAGACAGTCCTTCTATGGCTACACCTTC.

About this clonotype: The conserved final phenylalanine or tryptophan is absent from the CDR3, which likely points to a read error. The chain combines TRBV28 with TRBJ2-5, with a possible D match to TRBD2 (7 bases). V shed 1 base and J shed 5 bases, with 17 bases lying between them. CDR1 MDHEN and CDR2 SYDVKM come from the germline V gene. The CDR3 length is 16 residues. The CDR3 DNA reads TGTGCCAGCAGTTTATTAGGGGGGGGAGTTCAGGAGACCCAGTACCTC. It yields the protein CASSLLGGGVQETQYL.

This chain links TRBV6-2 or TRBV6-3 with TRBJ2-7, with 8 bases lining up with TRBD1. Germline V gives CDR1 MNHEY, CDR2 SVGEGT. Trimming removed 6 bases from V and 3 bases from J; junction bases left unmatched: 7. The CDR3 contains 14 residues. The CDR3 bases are TGTGCCAGCAGGCTCCGGACAGGGCACTACGAGCAGTACTTC. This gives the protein CASRLRTGHYEQYF.

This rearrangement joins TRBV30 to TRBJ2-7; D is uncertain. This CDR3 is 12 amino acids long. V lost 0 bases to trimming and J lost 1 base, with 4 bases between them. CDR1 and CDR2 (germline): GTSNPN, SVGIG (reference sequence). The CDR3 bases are TGTGCCTGGAGTGTAGGTTCCTACGAGCAGTACTTC. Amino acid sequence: CAWSVGSYEQYF.

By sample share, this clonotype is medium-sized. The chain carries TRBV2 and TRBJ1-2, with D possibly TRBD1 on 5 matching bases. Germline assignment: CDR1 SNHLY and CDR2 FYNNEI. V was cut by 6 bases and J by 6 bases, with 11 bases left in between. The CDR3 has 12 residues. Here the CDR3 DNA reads TGTGCCAGCAGCCGAGCGGGGGATGGCTACACCTTC. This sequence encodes CASSRAGDGYTF.